This TCR beta chain was observed in a study of cytomegalovirus exposure and HLA in healthy donors. Study conclusions and caveats: Many donors carried some public TCRs, although rarity characterized most TCR sequences. No immune exposure information besides CMV serostatus was available.

PCR primers comprised 60 Vbeta and 13 Jbeta primers. The repertoire was sequenced with immunoSEQ multiplex PCR; TCRdb's copy has only in-frame clones and lacks some. Here the sample spans roughly 86,000 clones, roughly 80% being singletons. Points on this clone: Its target is unknown.

Trimming removed 5 bases from V and 2 bases from J, with 10 bases in between. The germline gives CDR1 SGHTA, CDR2 FQGNSA. The CDR3 totals 14 residues. The sequenced sample was PBMCs. The chain couples TRBV7-2 to TRBJ1-5; TRBD1 might be the D (6 bases). This sequence originates from a man aged 50-59 years in good health and CMV-seropositive. The CDR3 DNA follows: TGTGCCAGCAGCGAGCGGACAGGCAATCAGCCCCAGCATTTT. Its translation is CASSERTGNQPQHF.